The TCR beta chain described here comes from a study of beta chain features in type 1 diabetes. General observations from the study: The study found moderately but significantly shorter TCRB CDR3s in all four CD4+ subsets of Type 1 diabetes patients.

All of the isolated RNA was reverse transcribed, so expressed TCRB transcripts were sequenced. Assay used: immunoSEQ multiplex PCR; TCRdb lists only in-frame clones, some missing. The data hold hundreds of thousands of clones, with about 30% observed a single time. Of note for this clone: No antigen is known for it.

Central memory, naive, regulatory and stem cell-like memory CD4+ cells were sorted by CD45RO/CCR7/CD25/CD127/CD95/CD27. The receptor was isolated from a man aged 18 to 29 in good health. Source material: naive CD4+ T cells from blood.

The CDR3 region has the DNA TGTGCCAGCAGCAAGGGACTAGCGGGGGAGTGGGAGACCCAGTACTTC. It specifies CASSKGLAGEWETQYF. V usage is TRBV5-4 and J usage is TRBJ2-5; TRBD2 aligns across 14 bases. This CDR3 region has 16 residues. Germline V lookup: CDR1 SGHNT, CDR2 YYREEE (reference sequence). With V trimmed by 4 bases and J by 5 bases, 7 bases remained unmatched. Together with reference TRBV5-4 and TRBJ2-5, the CDR3 gives the full variable domain: ETGVTQSPTHLIKTRGQQVTLRCSSQSGHNTVSWYQQALGQGPQFIFQYYREEENGRGNFPPRFSGLQFPNYSSELNVNALELDDSALYLCASSKGLAGEWETQYFGPGTRLLVL.